Listed here is a single TCR beta chain. TCRdb's copy holds only in-frame clones and misses some; the assay was immunoSEQ multiplex PCR. The sample consists of tens of thousands of clones, 80% to 90% of them appearing once. The sample originates from a study of radiotherapy plus CTLA-4 blockade in lung cancer. Trimming pared 3 bases from V and 0 bases from J, leaving 14 bases between. This CDR3 is 16 amino acids long. Germline CDR1 is MDHEN and CDR2 is SYDVKM. The sample was peripheral blood, taken from a patient treated with radiotherapy plus ipilimumab. This receptor was obtained from a human donor with non-small cell lung cancer that progressed on radiotherapy plus ipilimumab. V gene TRBV28 combines with J gene TRBJ1-1; possible D gene TRBD1, 6 bases. CDR3 amino acids: CASSFPTGSLNTEAFF. The DNA for the CDR3 is TGTGCCAGCAGTTTCCCAACAGGGTCCTTGAACACTGAAGCTTTCTTT.